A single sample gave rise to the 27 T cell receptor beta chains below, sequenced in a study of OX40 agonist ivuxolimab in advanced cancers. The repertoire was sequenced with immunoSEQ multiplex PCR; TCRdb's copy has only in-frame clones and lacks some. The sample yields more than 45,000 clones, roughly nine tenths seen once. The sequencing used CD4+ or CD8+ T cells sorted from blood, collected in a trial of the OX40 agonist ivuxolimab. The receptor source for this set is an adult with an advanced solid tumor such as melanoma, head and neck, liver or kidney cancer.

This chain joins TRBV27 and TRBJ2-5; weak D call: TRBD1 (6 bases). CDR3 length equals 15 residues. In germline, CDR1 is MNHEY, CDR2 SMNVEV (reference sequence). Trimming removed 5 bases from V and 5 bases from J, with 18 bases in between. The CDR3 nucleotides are TGTGCCAGCAGTAACAGTGCTGGGGGCAGGGAGACCCAGTACTTC. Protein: CASSNSAGGRETQYF.

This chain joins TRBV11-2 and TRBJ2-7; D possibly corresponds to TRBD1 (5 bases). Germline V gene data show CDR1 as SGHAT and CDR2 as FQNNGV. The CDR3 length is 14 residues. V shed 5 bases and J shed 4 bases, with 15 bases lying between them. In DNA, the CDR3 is TGTGCCAGCAGCCACTGGGGCAGGGTATACGAGCAGTACTTC. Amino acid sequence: CASSHWGRVYEQYF.

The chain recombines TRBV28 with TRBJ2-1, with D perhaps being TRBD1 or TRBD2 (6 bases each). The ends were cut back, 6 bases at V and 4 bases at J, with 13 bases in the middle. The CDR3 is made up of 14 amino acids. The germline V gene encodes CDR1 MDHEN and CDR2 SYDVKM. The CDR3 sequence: CASRPRGVYNEQFF. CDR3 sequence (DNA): TGTGCCAGCAGGCCTAGGGGGGTATACAATGAGCAGTTCTTC.

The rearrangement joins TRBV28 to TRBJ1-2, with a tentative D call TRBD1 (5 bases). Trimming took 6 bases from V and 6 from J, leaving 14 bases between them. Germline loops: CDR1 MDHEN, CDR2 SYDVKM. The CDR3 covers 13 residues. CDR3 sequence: CASSPSGGDGYTF. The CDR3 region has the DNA TGTGCCAGCAGCCCTTCGGGGGGGGATGGCTACACCTTC.

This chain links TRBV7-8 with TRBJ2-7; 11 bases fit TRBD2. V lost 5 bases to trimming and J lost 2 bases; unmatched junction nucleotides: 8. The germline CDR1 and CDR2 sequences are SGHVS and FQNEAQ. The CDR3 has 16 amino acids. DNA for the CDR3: TGTGCCAGCAGCGGACCCGGGACTAGCGGTACCTACGAGCAGTACGTC. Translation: CASSGPGTSGTYEQYV.

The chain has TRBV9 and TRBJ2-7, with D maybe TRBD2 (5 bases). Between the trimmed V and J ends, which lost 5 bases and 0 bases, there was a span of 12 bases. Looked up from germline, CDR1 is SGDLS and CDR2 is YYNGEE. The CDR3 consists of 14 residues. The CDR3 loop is CASSPSGDSYEQYF. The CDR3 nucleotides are TGTGCCAGCAGTCCTTCCGGGGACTCCTACGAGCAGTACTTC.

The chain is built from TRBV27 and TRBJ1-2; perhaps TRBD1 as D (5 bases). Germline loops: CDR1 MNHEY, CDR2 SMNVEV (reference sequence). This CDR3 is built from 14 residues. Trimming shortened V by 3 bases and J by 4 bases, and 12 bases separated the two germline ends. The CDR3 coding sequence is TGTGCCAGCAGTTTCAAGGGGCTCAGCTATGGCTACACCTTC. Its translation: CASSFKGLSYGYTF.

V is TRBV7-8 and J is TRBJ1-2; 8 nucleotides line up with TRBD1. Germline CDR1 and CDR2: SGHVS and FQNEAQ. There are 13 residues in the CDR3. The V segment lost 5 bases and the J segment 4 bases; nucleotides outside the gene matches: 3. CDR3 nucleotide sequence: TGTGCCAGCAGCCATGGGACAGGCTATGGCTACACCTTC. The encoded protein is CASSHGTGYGYTF.

DNA of the CDR3: TGTGCCAGCAGCGCCGCCTATACTAGCGGGGAGCAGTTCTTC. Encoded protein: CASSAAYTSGEQFF. The chain is built from TRBV7-6 and TRBJ2-1; the match to TRBD2 covers 9 bases. The length of the CDR3 is 14 residues. Germline V gene sequence: CDR1 SGHVS, CDR2 FNYEAQ. Trimming took 5 bases from V and 10 from J; bases not matched to a gene: 9.

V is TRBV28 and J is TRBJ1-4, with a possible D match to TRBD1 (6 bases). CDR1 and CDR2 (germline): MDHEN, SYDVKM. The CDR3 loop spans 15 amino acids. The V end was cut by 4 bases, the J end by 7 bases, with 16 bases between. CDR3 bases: TGTGCCAGCAGTTACAGGGCCTTCGACGGTGAAAAACTGTTTTTT. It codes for CASSYRAFDGEKLFF.

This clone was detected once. The CDR3 loop reads CASSPSSEQFF. In DNA, the CDR3 is TGTGCCAGCAGCCCGTCTAGTGAGCAGTTCTTC. The chain carries TRBV7-9 and TRBJ2-1; no clear D gene. Per germline, CDR1 SEHNR and CDR2 FQNEAQ (reference sequence). This CDR3 has 11 amino acids. V shed 5 bases and J shed 9 bases, with 8 bases lying between them.

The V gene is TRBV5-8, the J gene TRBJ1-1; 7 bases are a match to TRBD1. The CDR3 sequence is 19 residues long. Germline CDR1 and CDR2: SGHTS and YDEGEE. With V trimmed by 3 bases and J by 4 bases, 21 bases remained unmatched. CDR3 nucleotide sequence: TGTGCCAGCAGCTCCGGGACAGAAGGGCTCTCTTTTCCTTTCACTGAAGCTTTCTTT. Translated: CASSSGTEGLSFPFTEAFF.

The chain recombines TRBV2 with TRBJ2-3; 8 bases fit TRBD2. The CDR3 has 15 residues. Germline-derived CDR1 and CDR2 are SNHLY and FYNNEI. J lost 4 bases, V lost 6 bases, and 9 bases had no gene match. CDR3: CASSASGSSADTQYF. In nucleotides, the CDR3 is TGTGCCAGCAGCGCCAGCGGGAGTAGCGCAGATACGCAGTATTTT. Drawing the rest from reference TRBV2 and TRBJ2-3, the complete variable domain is EPEVTQTPSHQVTQMGQEVILRCVPISNHLYFYWYRQILGQKVEFLVSFYNNEISEKSEIFDDQFSVERPDGSNFTLKIRSTKLEDSAMYFCASSASGSSADTQYFGPGTRLTVL.

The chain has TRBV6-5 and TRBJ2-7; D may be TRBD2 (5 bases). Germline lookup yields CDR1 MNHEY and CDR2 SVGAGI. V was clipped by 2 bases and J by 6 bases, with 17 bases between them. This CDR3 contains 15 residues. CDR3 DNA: TGTGCCAGCAGTTACCTGGCTGGGAGCCGTCGCGAGCAGTACTTC. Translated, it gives CASSYLAGSRREQYF.

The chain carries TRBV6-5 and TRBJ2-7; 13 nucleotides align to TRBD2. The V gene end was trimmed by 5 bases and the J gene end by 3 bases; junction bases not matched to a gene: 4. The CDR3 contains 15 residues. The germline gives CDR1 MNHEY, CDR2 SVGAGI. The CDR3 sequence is CASSPGTSGIYEQYV. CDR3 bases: TGTGCCAGCAGTCCCGGGACTAGCGGGATCTACGAGCAGTACGTC.

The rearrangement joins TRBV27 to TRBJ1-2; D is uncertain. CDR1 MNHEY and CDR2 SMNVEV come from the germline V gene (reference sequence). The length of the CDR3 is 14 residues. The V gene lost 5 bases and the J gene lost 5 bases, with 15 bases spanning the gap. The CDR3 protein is CASSPPGPGYGYTF. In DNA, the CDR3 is TGTGCCAGCAGTCCGCCGGGCCCGGGGTATGGCTACACCTTC.

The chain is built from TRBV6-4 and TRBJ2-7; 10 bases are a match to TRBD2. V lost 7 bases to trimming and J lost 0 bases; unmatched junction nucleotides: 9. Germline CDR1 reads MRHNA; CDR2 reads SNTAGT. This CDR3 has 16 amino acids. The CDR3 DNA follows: TGTGCCAGCACCGACCAAGCGGGAGGGAGCTCCTACGAGCAGTACGTC. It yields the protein CASTDQAGGSSYEQYV.

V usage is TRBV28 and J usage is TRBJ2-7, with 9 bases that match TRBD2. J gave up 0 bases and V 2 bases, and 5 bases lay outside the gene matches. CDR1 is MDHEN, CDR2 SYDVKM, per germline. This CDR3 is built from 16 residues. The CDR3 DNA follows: TGTGCCAGCAGTTTACCGACTAGCGGTAGCTCCTACGAGCAGTACTTC. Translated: CASSLPTSGSSYEQYF. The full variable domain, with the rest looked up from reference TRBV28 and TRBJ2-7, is DVKVTQSSRYLVKRTGEKVFLECVQDMDHENMFWYRQDPGLGLRLIYFSYDVKMKEKGDIPEGYSVSREKKERFSLILESASTNQTSMYLCASSLPTSGSSYEQYFGPGTRLTVT.

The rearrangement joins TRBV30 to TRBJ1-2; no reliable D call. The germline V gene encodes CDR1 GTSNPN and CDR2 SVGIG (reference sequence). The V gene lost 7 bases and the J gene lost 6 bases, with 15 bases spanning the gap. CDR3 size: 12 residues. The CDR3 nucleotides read TGTGCCTCCCTCGGCTCGTGGGATGGCTACACCTTC. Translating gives CASLGSWDGYTF.

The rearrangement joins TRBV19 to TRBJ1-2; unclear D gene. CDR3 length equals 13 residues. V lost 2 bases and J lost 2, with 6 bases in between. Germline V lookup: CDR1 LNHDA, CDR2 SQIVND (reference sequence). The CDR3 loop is CASSIFRNYGYTF. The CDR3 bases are TGTGCCAGTAGTATATTCCGCAACTATGGCTACACCTTC.

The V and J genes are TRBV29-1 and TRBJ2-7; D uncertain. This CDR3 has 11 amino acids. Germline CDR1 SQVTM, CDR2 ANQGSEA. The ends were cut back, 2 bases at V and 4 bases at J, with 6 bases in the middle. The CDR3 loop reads CSVEQGYEQYF. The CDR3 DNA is TGCAGCGTTGAACAAGGTTACGAGCAGTACTTC.

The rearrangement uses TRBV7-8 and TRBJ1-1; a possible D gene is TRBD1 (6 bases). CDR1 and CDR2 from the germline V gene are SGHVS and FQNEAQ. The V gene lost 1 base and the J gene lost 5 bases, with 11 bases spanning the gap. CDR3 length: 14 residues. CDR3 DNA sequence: TGTGCCAGCAGCTTAGAGGGGGGGTCGACTGAAGCTTTCTTT. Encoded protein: CASSLEGGSTEAFF.

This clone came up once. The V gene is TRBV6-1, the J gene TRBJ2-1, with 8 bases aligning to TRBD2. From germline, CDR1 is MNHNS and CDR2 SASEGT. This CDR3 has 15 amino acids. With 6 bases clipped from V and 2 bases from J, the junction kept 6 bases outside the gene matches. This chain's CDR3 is CASSPGTSAYNEQFF. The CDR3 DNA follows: TGTGCCAGCAGCCCCGGGACTAGTGCCTACAATGAGCAGTTCTTC.

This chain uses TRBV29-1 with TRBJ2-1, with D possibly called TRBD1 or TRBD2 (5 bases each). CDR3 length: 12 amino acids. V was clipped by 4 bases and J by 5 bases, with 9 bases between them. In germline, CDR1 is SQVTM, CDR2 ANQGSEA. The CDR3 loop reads CSVVGPNNEQFF. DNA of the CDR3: TGCAGCGTTGTGGGACCCAACAATGAGCAGTTCTTC.

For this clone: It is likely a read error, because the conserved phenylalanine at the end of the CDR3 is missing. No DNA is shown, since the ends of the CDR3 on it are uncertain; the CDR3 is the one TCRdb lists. This CDR3 reads CSAFRPRGSL. This chain joins TRBV20-1 and TRBJ2-7; the D call TRBD1 from the table was never checked on the DNA. The CDR3 region is 10 residues in length, termini included. CDR1 is DFQATT and CDR2 is SNEGSKA in the germline V gene (reference sequence).

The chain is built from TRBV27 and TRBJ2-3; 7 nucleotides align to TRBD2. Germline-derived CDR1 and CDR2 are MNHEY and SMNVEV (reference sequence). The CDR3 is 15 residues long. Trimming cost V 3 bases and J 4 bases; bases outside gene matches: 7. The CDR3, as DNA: TGTGCCAGCAGTTTGGTTGCGGGAGACGCAGATACGCAGTATTTT. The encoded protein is CASSLVAGDADTQYF.

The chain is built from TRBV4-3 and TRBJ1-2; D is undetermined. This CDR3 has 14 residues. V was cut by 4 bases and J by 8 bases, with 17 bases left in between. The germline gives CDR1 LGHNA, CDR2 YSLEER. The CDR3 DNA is TGCGCCAGCAGCCCGCTACTTAAGCGGGGAGGCTACACCTTC. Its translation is CASSPLLKRGGYTF.